These 28 T cell receptor beta chains originate from one sample sequenced in a study of blood T cell repertoires in COVID-19. Sequencing used immunoSEQ multiplex PCR; TCRdb keeps in-frame clones, though not all of them. Of under 250,000 clones detected, about nine tenths appear once; the ten largest clones hold roughly 6.3%. The sequencing input was peripheral blood. These receptors came from a woman aged 25 to 39 with COVID-19, enrolled during active disease.

The CDR3: CATILGNEQFF. The CDR3 coding sequence is TGTGCCACCATACTAGGAAATGAGCAGTTCTTC. The rearrangement uses TRBV10-3 and TRBJ2-1; D possibly corresponds to TRBD2 (5 bases). Germline V gene sequence: CDR1 ENHRY, CDR2 SYGVKD. The V end was cut by 10 bases, the J end by 7 bases, with 11 bases between. There are 11 residues in the CDR3.

This chain links TRBV27 with TRBJ1-2; maybe TRBD1 (5 bases). The V end lost 5 bases, the J end lost 7 bases, and 38 bases lay between the germline ends. The length of the CDR3 is 21 residues. CDR1 and CDR2 from the germline V gene are MNHEY and SMNVEV (reference sequence). CDR3 sequence: CASSPEWKRPRTTGRGSGYTF. The CDR3 DNA follows: TGTGCCAGCAGTCCGGAATGGAAGAGGCCAAGAACGACGGGTCGGGGGTCTGGCTACACCTTC.

A few counts support this clone. The chain employs TRBV10-3 and TRBJ2-6, with 7 nucleotides matching TRBD1. CDR1 ENHRY and CDR2 SYGVKD come from the germline V gene. With 6 bases clipped from V and 4 bases from J, the junction kept 6 bases outside the gene matches. The CDR3 consists of 15 residues. The CDR3 loop reads CAISSDRAGANVLTF. CDR3 coding DNA: TGTGCCATCAGCTCCGACAGGGCCGGGGCCAACGTCCTGACTTTC.

The chain carries TRBV7-9 and TRBJ2-1; TRBD2 matches at 10 bases. The germline gives CDR1 SEHNR, CDR2 FQNEAQ (reference sequence). Germline trimming cut 0 bases from V and 9 bases from J; bases unmatched to any gene: 5. The CDR3 has 15 residues. This CDR3 reads CASSLASGGASEQFF. The DNA for the CDR3 is TGTGCCAGCAGCTTAGCGAGCGGGGGGGCATCTGAGCAGTTCTTC.

This rearrangement joins TRBV30 to TRBJ1-4; D ambiguous. V gave up 4 bases and J gave up 8 bases, with 14 bases separating them. The CDR3 runs 13 residues. CDR1 and CDR2 from the germline V gene are GTSNPN and SVGIG (reference sequence). CDR3 sequence: CAWTLTLGEKLFF. In nucleotides, the CDR3 is TGTGCCTGGACCCTCACCCTAGGAGAAAAACTGTTTTTT. The entire variable domain, with the rest obtained from reference TRBV30 and TRBJ1-4, is as follows: SQTIHQWPATLVQPVGSPLSLECTVEGTSNPNLYWYRQAAGRGLQLLFYSVGIGQISSEVPQNLSASRPQDRQFILSSKKLLLSDSGFYLCAWTLTLGEKLFFGSGTQLSVL.

The chain carries TRBV19 and TRBJ1-2, with D unresolved. Germline V gene data show CDR1 as LNHDA and CDR2 as SQIVND (reference sequence). Trimming cost V 6 bases and J 7 bases, with 24 bases left between them. The CDR3 consists of 16 residues. CDR3 coding DNA: TGTGCCAGTAGCCATAAAATCCTACATGTTGCGGCTGGCTACACCTTC. Encoded protein: CASSHKILHVAAGYTF.

This rearrangement joins TRBV19 to TRBJ2-3; TRBD2 aligns across 12 bases. This CDR3 has 17 amino acids. CDR1 is LNHDA, CDR2 SQIVND, per germline (reference sequence). Germline trimming cut 7 bases from V and 1 base from J; bases unmatched to any gene: 9. In nucleotides, the CDR3 is TGTGCCAGTACCCCCTTCAGACTAGCGGGGGGCACAGATACGCAGTATTTT. Residues: CASTPFRLAGGTDTQYF.

The CDR3 sequence is CSASRGTEAFF. For the CDR3, the DNA is TGCAGTGCTAGCAGGGGCACTGAAGCTTTCTTT. The chain has TRBV20-1 and TRBJ1-1; the D gene is possibly TRBD1 (6 bases). Germline CDR1 DFQATT, CDR2 SNEGSKA (reference sequence). CDR3 length equals 11 residues. V lost 3 bases and J 4 bases, leaving 6 bases between the germline ends.

The V call is TRBV3-1 (or the pseudogene TRBV3-2), the J call TRBJ1-6; 7 bases map to TRBD1. Germline CDR1 LGHDT, CDR2 YNNKEL (reference sequence). CDR3 length equals 15 residues. With 0 bases clipped from V and 7 bases from J, the junction kept 3 bases outside the gene matches. CDR3 bases: TGTGCCAGCAGCCAAGAGACAGGGAACAATTCACCCCTCCACTTT. As protein: CASSQETGNNSPLHF.

The chain links TRBV5-6 to TRBJ2-2; possibly TRBD1 for D (5 bases). Deletions cut 9 bases from V and 4 bases from J, with 10 bases between. Per the germline V gene, CDR1 is SGHDT and CDR2 is YYEEEE. The CDR3 is 12 residues long. The CDR3 DNA reads TGTGCCACCCGACAGCGCACCGGGGAGCTGTTTTTT. Translated: CATRQRTGELFF.

The chain combines TRBV5-5 with TRBJ1-1; TRBD1 might be the D (5 bases). Trimming pared 1 base from V and 1 base from J, leaving 8 bases between. The CDR3 loop spans 14 amino acids. Germline CDR1 and CDR2: SGHKS and YYEKEE (reference sequence). CDR3 sequence (DNA): TGTGCCAGCAGCTTGCGCCAGGGGAACACTGAAGCTTTCTTT. It is translated as CASSLRQGNTEAFF.

The chain links TRBV18 to TRBJ1-4; D is unclear. Germline-derived CDR1 and CDR2 are KGHSH and LQKENI. The CDR3 spans 13 residues. V shed 6 bases and J shed 3 bases, with 8 bases lying between them. This chain's CDR3 is CASSQQPNEKLFF. The CDR3 DNA reads as TGTGCCAGCTCCCAACAGCCTAATGAAAAACTGTTTTTT.

The CDR3 nucleotides are TGTGCCAGCAGTGAAAGAACCGGCGGAGGGGTCGAGCAGTACGTC. Its protein is CASSERTGGGVEQYV. The chain carries TRBV6-1 and TRBJ2-7, with D possibly matching TRBD2 (6 bases). The ends were cut back, 2 bases at V and 6 bases at J, with 17 bases in the middle. CDR3 length: 15 residues. Germline V gene data show CDR1 as MNHNS and CDR2 as SASEGT.

The chain has TRBV5-1 and TRBJ2-2, with 16 bases aligning to TRBD2. The J segment lost 3 bases and the V segment lost 4 bases, leaving 3 bases of the junction unmatched. CDR3 size: 17 residues. Germline V gene data show CDR1 as SGHRS and CDR2 as YFSETQ. The CDR3 sequence is CASSIGTSGRDTGELFF. CDR3 nucleotides: TGCGCCAGCAGCATCGGGACTAGCGGGAGGGACACCGGGGAGCTGTTTTTT.

Remarks on this clone: This sample includes further DNA sequences coding for the same CDR3. This CDR3 reads CASSLQGTGELFF. In DNA, the CDR3 is TGTGCCAGCAGTTTACAGGGCACCGGGGAGCTGTTTTTT. The V and J genes are TRBV27 and TRBJ2-2, with D possibly TRBD1 on 5 matching bases. CDR1 is MNHEY, CDR2 SMNVEV, per germline (reference sequence). V was pared by 2 bases and J by 4 bases, with 5 bases between. This CDR3 spans 13 amino acids.

This clone was observed once. V is TRBV5-4 and J is TRBJ2-1; 12 bases are a match to TRBD2. Germline CDR1 and CDR2: SGHNT and YYREEE (reference sequence). The CDR3 covers 14 residues. J gave up 12 bases and V 0 bases, and 4 bases lay outside the gene matches. The CDR3 spells CASSLASGRGGQFF. In DNA form, the CDR3 reads TGTGCCAGCAGCTTGGCTAGCGGGAGGGGTGGGCAGTTCTTC.

The J gene is TRBJ1-1, the V gene TRBV28, with D uncertain. CDR3 length: 15 residues. Germline V CDR1 and CDR2: MDHEN, SYDVKM. The V and J ends lost 5 bases and 1 base respectively, with 14 bases between them. CDR3 DNA sequence: TGTGCCAGCAGTACGCCGACACCCCAGAACACTGAAGCTTTCTTT. Translation: CASSTPTPQNTEAFF.

This clone was found once. The gene calls are TRBV28 and TRBJ2-1, with D perhaps matching TRBD2 (6 bases). The ends were cut back, 7 bases at V and 5 bases at J, with 18 bases in the middle. Germline CDR1 and CDR2: MDHEN and SYDVKM. The CDR3 is made up of 15 amino acids. The CDR3 nucleotides are TGTGCCAGCACCGTCTTGGCGGGGTTAAACAATGAGCAGTTCTTC. Translated, it gives CASTVLAGLNNEQFF.

The rearrangement links TRBV2 to TRBJ1-6; D unresolved. This CDR3 has 12 residues. Germline V gene lookup returns CDR1 SNHLY and CDR2 FYNNEI. Trimming took off 4 bases at V and 7 bases at J, with 5 bases between the two ends. The CDR3 region has the DNA TGTGCCAGCAGTGCACAGAATTCACCCCTCCACTTT. Translation gives CASSAQNSPLHF.

This clone appeared once. CDR3 DNA: TGTGCCAGCAGTTTTCTATTGACAGGGACTAGCACAGATACGCAGTATTTT. Residues: CASSFLLTGTSTDTQYF. This chain links TRBV27 with TRBJ2-3; D perhaps matches TRBD1 (7 bases). The CDR3 totals 17 residues. Germline V CDR1 and CDR2: MNHEY, SMNVEV (reference sequence). Trimming took 3 bases from V and 0 from J, leaving 16 bases between them.

The V call is TRBV20-1, the J call TRBJ2-1, with TRBD2 matching 8 bases. The CDR3 is 15 amino acids. In germline, CDR1 is DFQATT, CDR2 SNEGSKA (reference sequence). The junction had 12 bases not matched to a gene; V was cut back by 3 bases and J by 8 bases. The CDR3 nucleotides are TGCAGTGCTAGTAAAAAGGGACTAGTATTATATGAGCAGTTCTTC. The encoded protein is CSASKKGLVLYEQFF.

This sequence joins TRBV21-1 and TRBJ2-3; the DNA was not used to check the table's D call, TRBD2. TRBV21-1 is termed a pseudogene. The CDR3 is made up of 18 amino acids. The CDR3 nucleotides read TGTGCCAGCAGCAAAGGACCCCGACTAGCTCATCACGCAGATACGCAGTATTTT. Amino acid sequence: CASSKGPRLAHHADTQYF.

The chain recombines TRBV5-1 with TRBJ2-7, with 12 bases lining up with TRBD2. Germline CDR1 is SGHRS and CDR2 is YFSETQ. The CDR3 covers 16 residues. V shed 4 bases and J 4 bases; nucleotides not matched to a gene: 9. CDR3 nucleotides: TGCGCCAGCAGCGGGCGGACTAGCGGGGTTATGTACGAGCAGTACTTC. The encoded protein is CASSGRTSGVMYEQYF.

The chain has TRBV27 and TRBJ2-7; TRBD1 is a possible D gene (5 bases). Trimming cost V 2 bases and J 4 bases, with 12 bases left between them. The CDR3 runs 14 residues. Germline-derived CDR1 and CDR2 are MNHEY and SMNVEV (reference sequence). The CDR3 DNA follows: TGTGCCAGCAGTTTACGTGGGGCAGGATACGAGCAGTACTTC. It yields the protein CASSLRGAGYEQYF.

The chain links TRBV27 to TRBJ2-1, with 12 bases lining up with TRBD2. V lost 6 bases to trimming and J lost 6 bases; unmatched junction nucleotides: 3. Germline V gene sequence: CDR1 MNHEY, CDR2 SMNVEV (reference sequence). This CDR3 has 14 residues. In nucleotides, the CDR3 is TGTGCCAGCAGACTAGCGGGGGGCCTCAATGAGCAGTTCTTC. It codes for CASRLAGGLNEQFF.

V and J are TRBV6-4 and TRBJ2-5, with 14 nucleotides matching TRBD2. V lost 6 bases, J lost 4 bases, and 7 bases stayed unmatched. In germline, CDR1 is MRHNA, CDR2 SNTAGT. CDR3 length: 16 residues. The CDR3: CASSPGTSGGGETQYF. The CDR3 region has the DNA TGTGCCAGCAGCCCCGGGACTAGCGGGGGCGGAGAGACCCAGTACTTC.

Only a few counts were recorded for this clone. In nucleotides, the CDR3 is TGTGCCATCAGTGAAATGGAGGGGTGGAACACTGAAGCTTTCTTT. Protein product: CAISEMEGWNTEAFF. This chain links TRBV10-3 with TRBJ1-1, with TRBD1 as a possible D gene (5 bases). Germline loops: CDR1 ENHRY, CDR2 SYGVKD. CDR3 size: 15 residues. V lost 3 bases and J lost 1, with 12 bases in between.

The chain combines TRBV28 with TRBJ1-2; D is unclear. The V gene lost 2 bases and the J gene lost 0 bases, with 7 bases spanning the gap. Germline CDR1 reads MDHEN; CDR2 reads SYDVKM. This CDR3 has 14 residues. The CDR3 sequence is CASSLTAPNYGYTF. The CDR3 nucleotides are TGTGCCAGCAGTTTAACAGCCCCTAACTATGGCTACACCTTC.